This is a list of T cell receptor beta chains from one sample in a study of T cells in Graves' hyperthyroidism and ophthalmopathy. Using its own MiXCR run on the multiplex PCR reads, TCRdb lists one record per CDR3 protein. The sample holds 500,000 to 600,000 distinct CDR3 sequences, 16% seen once. Specimen: blood. The receptors come from a young woman with Graves' hyperthyroidism. Each CDR3 is given with its conserved first and last residue. The D gene is left open where the match is weak. Where a row states a size, it is once, few, many or the class of an expanded clone; other rows omit it.

D gene: TRBD1; J gene: TRBJ2-7; clone size: many; V gene: TRBV30; CDR3 DNA: TGTGCCTGGAGCAAGACAGGGTACGAGCAGTACTTC; CDR3 protein: CAWSKTGYEQYF
D gene: .; J gene: TRBJ1-2; clone size: many; V gene: TRBV5-4; CDR3 DNA: TGTGCCAGCAGCGGGGAGGTTAACTATGGCTACACCTTC; CDR3 protein: CASSGEVNYGYTF
D gene: .; J gene: TRBJ2-7; clone size: few; V gene: TRBV4-3; CDR3 DNA: TGCGCCAGCAGCCAAGAGGGGTCCGGGGCAGGGTACTCCTACGAGCAGTACTTC; CDR3 protein: CASSQEGSGAGYSYEQYF
D gene: TRBD1; J gene: TRBJ1-2; clone size: few; V gene: TRBV12-3/TRBV12-4; CDR3 DNA: TGTGCCACCACAACAGGGGGCTTTGGCTACACCTTC; CDR3 protein: CATTTGGFGYTF
D gene: .; J gene: TRBJ1-1; clone size: .; V gene: TRBV12-3/TRBV12-4; CDR3 DNA: TGTGCCAGCAGGCCCGTGGGGGTGGCTGAAGCTTTCTTT; CDR3 protein: CASRPVGVAEAFF
D gene: .; J gene: TRBJ2-2; clone size: few; V gene: TRBV5-1; CDR3 DNA: TGCGCCAGCAGCGGTCAGACAGCGAACACCGGGGAGCTGTTTTTT; CDR3 protein: CASSGQTANTGELFF
D gene: TRBD1; J gene: TRBJ1-2; clone size: few; V gene: TRBV19; CDR3 DNA: TGTGCCAGTAGTATAGGGGGGACAGCGATTAACTATGGCTACACCTTC; CDR3 protein: CASSIGGTAINYGYTF
D gene: .; J gene: TRBJ2-4; clone size: .; V gene: TRBV7-2; CDR3 DNA: TGTGCCAGCAGCTTAGAAGTCACGCTCACCAGAAGGAACATTCAGTACTTC; CDR3 protein: CASSLEVTLTRRNIQYF
D gene: TRBD1; J gene: TRBJ2-1; clone size: few; V gene: TRBV6-5; CDR3 DNA: TGTGCCAGCAGTTCCCGCTCCGGGACAGGGGACAATGAGCAGTTCTTC; CDR3 protein: CASSSRSGTGDNEQFF
D gene: .; J gene: TRBJ1-2; clone size: few; V gene: TRBV7-2; CDR3 DNA: TGTGCCAGCAGCTTAGCAGGGGTGGATGGCTACACCTTC; CDR3 protein: CASSLAGVDGYTF
D gene: .; J gene: TRBJ2-3; clone size: many; V gene: TRBV2; CDR3 DNA: TGTGCCAGCAGTGCCCTTTTGACCACAGATACGCAGTATTTT; CDR3 protein: CASSALLTTDTQYF
D gene: TRBD2; J gene: TRBJ2-7; clone size: many; V gene: TRBV12-3/TRBV12-4; CDR3 DNA: TGTGCCAGCAGTTCGCCCCGGACCACACTAGCGGGAGGGCCCGACGAGCAGTACTTC; CDR3 protein: CASSSPRTTLAGGPDEQYF
D gene: .; J gene: TRBJ1-6; clone size: few; V gene: TRBV7-2; CDR3 DNA: TGTGCCAGCAGCCCCCGGACAGCGCTTAGCGGGTCCCTCCACTTT; CDR3 protein: CASSPRTALSGSLHF
D gene: TRBD1; J gene: TRBJ1-1; clone size: many; V gene: TRBV28; CDR3 DNA: TGTGCCAGCAGTTTCTTGCCGGTGACAGGGTATCCCACTGAAGCTTTCTTT; CDR3 protein: CASSFLPVTGYPTEAFF
D gene: TRBD2; J gene: TRBJ2-5; clone size: many; V gene: TRBV28; CDR3 DNA: TGTGCCAGCAGACCTTCTTCGGGGGGGTATTGGGAGACCCAGTACTTC; CDR3 protein: CASRPSSGGYWETQYF
D gene: .; J gene: TRBJ1-2; clone size: many; V gene: TRBV18; CDR3 DNA: TGTGCCAGCTCACCAAGACAGGACTATGGCTACACCTTC; CDR3 protein: CASSPRQDYGYTF
D gene: TRBD1; J gene: TRBJ2-5; clone size: few; V gene: TRBV6-2/TRBV6-3; CDR3 DNA: TGTGCCAGCAGTATTCGGACAGGGGACGAGACCCAGTACTTC; CDR3 protein: CASSIRTGDETQYF
D gene: .; J gene: TRBJ1-3; clone size: few; V gene: TRBV7-2; CDR3 DNA: TGTGCCAGCAGGCGAGACGGCTCTGGAAACACCATATATTTT; CDR3 protein: CASRRDGSGNTIYF
D gene: TRBD1; J gene: TRBJ2-2; clone size: .; V gene: TRBV20-1; CDR3 DNA: TGCAGTGCTAGAGTATTTGACAGGGAGAACACCGGGGAGCTGTTTTTT; CDR3 protein: CSARVFDRENTGELFF
D gene: .; J gene: TRBJ1-2; clone size: many; V gene: TRBV2; CDR3 DNA: TGTGCCAGCAGTTCGGACACCTATGGCTACACCTTC; CDR3 protein: CASSSDTYGYTF
D gene: .; J gene: TRBJ2-1; clone size: few; V gene: TRBV24-1; CDR3 DNA: TGTGCCACCAGTGACCCCAGGGGCCCCGTGGTTAATGAGCAGTTCTTC; CDR3 protein: CATSDPRGPVVNEQFF
D gene: .; J gene: TRBJ2-3; clone size: many; V gene: TRBV7-9; CDR3 DNA: TGCGCCAGCAGCTTGGTCAGGGACACGCAGTATTTT; CDR3 protein: CASSLVRDTQYF
D gene: .; J gene: TRBJ1-6; clone size: .; V gene: TRBV20-1; CDR3 DNA: TGCAGTGCTAGCGACTTGGAGGATTCACCCCTCCACTTT; CDR3 protein: CSASDLEDSPLHF
D gene: TRBD1; J gene: TRBJ2-7; clone size: .; V gene: TRBV28; CDR3 DNA: TGTGCCAGCAGTCCACCGGACAGGGGGAACGAGCAGTACTTC; CDR3 protein: CASSPPDRGNEQYF
D gene: .; J gene: TRBJ1-2; clone size: few; V gene: TRBV6-1; CDR3 DNA: TGTGCCAGCAGTGAACGTAGGACACAGGGAGCTAACTATGGCTACACCTTC; CDR3 protein: CASSERRTQGANYGYTF
D gene: .; J gene: TRBJ2-7; clone size: .; V gene: TRBV20-1; CDR3 DNA: TGCAGTGCTAGAGATACGGGACACTCGGGCGAGCAGTACTTC; CDR3 protein: CSARDTGHSGEQYF
D gene: .; J gene: TRBJ2-5; clone size: .; V gene: TRBV15; CDR3 DNA: TGTGCCACCAGCAGAGATCTCGATTACCAAGAGACCCAGTACTTC; CDR3 protein: CATSRDLDYQETQYF
D gene: .; J gene: TRBJ2-1; clone size: .; V gene: TRBV19; CDR3 DNA: TGTGCCAGTAAAGGGCCCTACAATGAGCAGTTCTTC; CDR3 protein: CASKGPYNEQFF
D gene: .; J gene: TRBJ2-1; clone size: .; V gene: TRBV7-9; CDR3 DNA: TGTGCCAGCAGCTCGGGACTGAGCTATGAGCAGTTCTTC; CDR3 protein: CASSSGLSYEQFF
D gene: .; J gene: TRBJ2-6; clone size: few; V gene: TRBV7-2; CDR3 DNA: TGTGCCAGCAGCTTTGGTAGGGCCAACGTCCTGACTTTC; CDR3 protein: CASSFGRANVLTF
D gene: TRBD1; J gene: TRBJ2-3; clone size: .; V gene: TRBV12-3/TRBV12-4; CDR3 DNA: TGTGCCAACGCCCCACGTAGGACAGGGCCCACAGATACGCAGTATTTT; CDR3 protein: CANAPRRTGPTDTQYF
D gene: .; J gene: TRBJ2-3; clone size: .; V gene: TRBV12-3/TRBV12-4; CDR3 DNA: TGTGCCAGCAGTTTAGGGCTCTCTCCCGGAACGCAGTATTTT; CDR3 protein: CASSLGLSPGTQYF
D gene: .; J gene: TRBJ1-1; clone size: many; V gene: TRBV7-9; CDR3 DNA: TGTGCCAGCAGCCACGCCCAGGGCATGAACACTGAAGCTTTCTTT; CDR3 protein: CASSHAQGMNTEAFF
D gene: TRBD2; J gene: TRBJ2-3; clone size: .; V gene: TRBV20-1; CDR3 DNA: TGCAGTGCCCGTACCCTGGGACTAGCGGGGGGGCCCACAGATACGCAGTATTTT; CDR3 protein: CSARTLGLAGGPTDTQYF
D gene: .; J gene: TRBJ2-1; clone size: many; V gene: TRBV12-3/TRBV12-4; CDR3 DNA: TGTGCCAGCAGTGCAGCCTACAATGAGCAGTTCTTC; CDR3 protein: CASSAAYNEQFF
D gene: TRBD2; J gene: TRBJ2-1; clone size: many; V gene: TRBV28; CDR3 DNA: TGTGCCAGCAGCCCGACTGCACCGGGAGGGAGGGAGCAGTTCTTC; CDR3 protein: CASSPTAPGGREQFF
D gene: .; J gene: TRBJ1-2; clone size: few; V gene: TRBV4-2; CDR3 DNA: TGTGCCAGCAGCCACCCCCTGGGCGTGGACGGCTACACCTTC; CDR3 protein: CASSHPLGVDGYTF
D gene: .; J gene: TRBJ2-1; clone size: few; V gene: TRBV7-2; CDR3 DNA: TGTGCCAGCAGCTTAAAGGGGGGACACGGCAATGAGCAGTTCTTC; CDR3 protein: CASSLKGGHGNEQFF
D gene: TRBD1; J gene: TRBJ2-7; clone size: few; V gene: TRBV9; CDR3 DNA: TGTGCCAGCAGCCCCTTTAGTCAGGGGGTTCCCTACGAGCAGTACTTC; CDR3 protein: CASSPFSQGVPYEQYF